Sequencing of this T cell receptor beta chain was carried out in a study of Graves' ophthalmopathy and Graves' hyperthyroidism. Overall study results and limits: With 65% to 71% sensitivity and over 72% specificity, the model predicted ophthalmopathy progression. Ophthalmopathy and stable hyperthyroidism were discriminated by a 13-signature model, with about 90% sensitivity and 81.08% specificity. Blood samples also showed most expanded thyroid clonotypes exceeding 0.001 frequency.

Clinicians diagnosed using symptoms, serum thyroxine, TRAb, thyroid ultrasound and orbital computed tomography. The sample holds one count of this clonotype. Its antigen remains unknown. The CDR3 is 12 residues long. V was shortened by 8 bases and J by 3 bases, with 10 bases between the two germline ends. Germline V gives CDR1 SNHLY, CDR2 FYNNEI. Amplification from RNA transcripts yielded the TCR beta CDR3 regions. The first-round RT-PCR employed HTBI primers together with the Qiagen OneStep RT-PCR kit. A multiplex PCR was then performed as the second round. TCRdb processed the multiplex PCR reads anew with MiXCR; each CDR3 protein has one entry. This sample has over a million distinct CDR3 sequences, with approximately 35% found just once.

Sequencing used peripheral blood or thyroid tissue (not recorded which). This chain uses TRBV2 with TRBJ1-2, with TRBD1 as a possible D gene (5 bases). This clonotype was sampled from an adult man with Graves' hyperthyroidism. In nucleotides, the CDR3 is TGTGCCAGCGCTCTCAGGGACTATGGCTACACCTTC. Amino acid sequence: CASALRDYGYTF.